These 23 T cell receptor beta chains were all obtained from the same sample, sequenced in a study of low-dose radiotherapy and immunotherapy resistance in tumors. With a constant-region primer and a V-primer adapter, TCRs were subjected to around 20 PCR cycles of amplification. Via MiXCR, TCRdb re-called the reads, giving one row per CDR3 protein. The sample records tens of thousands of distinct CDR3 sequences, approximately 12% being singletons. Time point defined: before trial treatment. Sample: PBMCs, taken before treatment. The receptors stem from a female donor with ovarian cancer.

This clonotype was counted a few times. The J gene is TRBJ2-3, the V gene TRBV10-3; a weak D match, TRBD1 (6 bases). V was cut by 10 bases and J by 3 bases, with 14 bases left in between. The CDR3 runs to 13 residues. CDR1 and CDR2 (germline): ENHRY, SYGVKD. CDR3 sequence reads: CATLGAKTDTQYF. CDR3 DNA sequence: TGTGCCACCCTGGGGGCGAAAACAGATACGCAGTATTTT.

This clonotype was counted many times. The rearrangement links TRBV10-3 to TRBJ2-7; tentatively, D is TRBD1 or TRBD2 (5 bases each). Germline values: CDR1 ENHRY, CDR2 SYGVKD. V was shortened by 8 bases and J by 3 bases, with 14 bases between the two germline ends. CDR3 length: 13 residues. CDR3 in DNA: TGTGCCATCCGTGGGGGAGCCAACTACGAGCAGTACTTC. Its translation: CAIRGGANYEQYF.

Ten or more counts support this clonotype. The chain recombines TRBV28 with TRBJ2-7; the D gene could be TRBD1 or TRBD2 (5 bases each). The V end lost 3 bases, the J end lost 7 bases, and 10 bases lay between the germline ends. Germline V lookup: CDR1 MDHEN, CDR2 SYDVKM. The CDR3 length is 12 residues. The DNA of the CDR3 is TGTGCCAGCAGTTTGGGACGGGGAGAGCAGTACTTC. Translating gives CASSLGRGEQYF.

This clonotype was detected many times. V gene TRBV24-1 combines with J gene TRBJ2-3, with 12 bases aligning to TRBD2. The CDR3 is 15 residues long. Germline CDR1 and CDR2: KGHDR and SFDVKD. Trimming took 9 bases from V and 6 from J; bases not matched to a gene: 9. The CDR3 DNA reads as TGTGCCACCGCAGAGACTAGCGGGAGTTTGGATACGCAGTATTTT. It encodes CATAETSGSLDTQYF.

This clonotype was recorded many times. CDR3 sequence reads: CASSSTIGQPQHF. For the CDR3, the DNA is TGTGCCAGCAGTTCCACAATTGGGCAGCCCCAGCATTTT. V and J are TRBV6-5 and TRBJ1-5; D not resolved. The CDR3 covers 13 residues. CDR1 and CDR2 from the germline V gene are MNHEY and SVGAGI. V lost 4 bases and J 7 bases, leaving 11 bases between the germline ends.

This clonotype occurred many times. The rearrangement links TRBV5-5 to TRBJ2-5; no firm D call. Trimming stripped 0 bases from V and 8 bases from J, with 11 bases between. The CDR3 runs to 13 residues. Looked up from germline, CDR1 is SGHKS and CDR2 is YYEKEE (reference sequence). The CDR3 loop reads CASSLEPGGTQYF. Here the CDR3 DNA reads TGTGCCAGCAGCTTGGAGCCAGGCGGAACCCAGTACTTC.

This clonotype came up many times. This chain connects TRBV27 to TRBJ1-2; 11 bases line up with TRBD1. The CDR3 totals 14 residues. Looked up from germline, CDR1 is MNHEY and CDR2 is SMNVEV (reference sequence). The V and J ends lost 0 bases and 8 bases, in that order; junction bases with no gene match: 2. This CDR3 reads CASSLSGTGGGYTF. CDR3 sequence (DNA): TGTGCCAGCAGTTTATCCGGGACAGGGGGAGGCTACACCTTC.

For this clonotype: It is likely a read error: a sequence one base away is far more abundant. The chain recombines TRBV5-4 with TRBJ2-7, with TRBD1 as a possible D gene (6 bases). Germline V gene lookup returns CDR1 SGHNT and CDR2 YYREEE (reference sequence). This CDR3 has 14 amino acids. Here the CDR3 reads CSSSLEGDSYEQYF. The DNA for the CDR3 is TGTTCCAGCAGCTTAGAGGGGGACTCCTACGAGCAGTACTTC.

By share, this clonotype ranks as medium-sized. The chain recombines TRBV28 with TRBJ2-7, with D possibly being TRBD1 or TRBD2 (5 bases each). This CDR3 comprises 14 residues. Germline V lookup: CDR1 MDHEN, CDR2 SYDVKM. V lost 3 bases and J 5 bases, leaving 14 bases between the germline ends. The CDR3 spells CASSLRGVRHEQYF. The CDR3 DNA is TGTGCCAGCAGTTTGAGGGGCGTCCGGCACGAGCAGTACTTC.

This chain uses TRBV18 with TRBJ1-5; D possibly corresponds to TRBD1 (5 bases). The CDR3 is 14 amino acids. Germline values: CDR1 KGHSH, CDR2 LQKENI. V was shortened by 6 bases and J by 1 base, with 10 bases between the two germline ends. The CDR3: CASSPEGSNQPQHF. The CDR3 DNA sequence: TGTGCCAGCTCCCCCGAGGGGAGCAATCAGCCCCAGCATTTT.

This clonotype was observed many times. The rearrangement links TRBV7-2 to TRBJ2-1, with D tentatively TRBD2 (6 bases). Deletions cut 7 bases from V and 0 bases from J, with 10 bases between. This CDR3 spans 14 amino acids. Per germline, CDR1 SGHTA and CDR2 FQGNSA. The CDR3 loop is CASNFGSSYNEQFF. The CDR3 DNA follows: TGTGCCAGCAACTTCGGGAGCTCCTACAATGAGCAGTTCTTC.

The gene calls are TRBV12-3 or TRBV12-4 and TRBJ2-6, with TRBD1 as a possible D gene (6 bases). V was pared by 5 bases and J by 0 bases, with 17 bases between. The CDR3 length is 18 residues. DNA of the CDR3: TGTGCCAGCAGTATATTACAGGGTGCGGACTCTGGGGCCAACGTCCTGACTTTC. Protein: CASSILQGADSGANVLTF.

The chain recombines TRBV19 with TRBJ1-5; D unclear. Germline CDR1 reads LNHDA; CDR2 reads SQIVND (reference sequence). Trimming took 5 bases from V and 3 from J, leaving 11 bases between them. CDR3 length: 14 amino acids. CDR3 amino acids: CASSLTRINQPQHF. CDR3 nucleotides: TGTGCCAGTAGTTTAACACGGATCAATCAGCCCCAGCATTTT.

This clonotype was seen many times. The V call is TRBV27, the J call TRBJ1-1; D is undetermined. Between the trimmed V and J ends, which lost 2 bases and 2 bases, there was a span of 6 bases. The CDR3 is 13 amino acids. CDR1 and CDR2 (germline): MNHEY, SMNVEV (reference sequence). The CDR3 region has the DNA TGTGCCAGCAGTTTAGACGGTAACACTGAAGCTTTCTTT. Protein sequence: CASSLDGNTEAFF.

This clonotype was seen just once. This rearrangement joins TRBV30 to TRBJ2-7; TRBD2 aligns across 7 bases. After removal of 7 bases from V and 2 bases from J, the junction contained 11 bases not matched to a gene. The CDR3 length is 14 residues. Germline assignment: CDR1 GTSNPN and CDR2 SVGIG (reference sequence). CDR3 coding DNA: TGTGCCTTGACCGGAACTAGCGAGACCTACGAGCAGTACTTC. It specifies CALTGTSETYEQYF.

This clonotype was seen a few times. This chain links TRBV20-1 with TRBJ1-1; 7 bases agree with TRBD1. The junction had 13 bases not matched to a gene; V was cut back by 0 bases and J by 6 bases. Germline CDR1 DFQATT, CDR2 SNEGSKA (reference sequence). The CDR3 sequence is 16 residues long. The CDR3 region is CSARDSGQVFGAEAFF. The DNA of the CDR3 is TGCAGTGCTAGAGATTCAGGACAGGTTTTTGGGGCTGAAGCTTTCTTT.

The V gene is TRBV9, the J gene TRBJ2-2; 8 positions match TRBD2. The V and J ends lost 4 bases and 5 bases, in that order; junction bases with no gene match: 7. CDR3 length: 15 amino acids. Germline CDR1 SGDLS, CDR2 YYNGEE. CDR3: CASSPRGGGTGELFF. The DNA of the CDR3 is TGTGCCAGCAGCCCCCGGGGGGGGGGAACCGGGGAGCTGTTTTTT.

Many counts were recorded for this clonotype. The chain employs TRBV2 and TRBJ2-7, with a tentative D call TRBD1 (6 bases). Trimming cost V 2 bases and J 5 bases, with 16 bases left between them. The CDR3 has 15 amino acids. Looked up from germline, CDR1 is SNHLY and CDR2 is FYNNEI. The DNA for the CDR3 is TGTGCCAGCAGTGAACAGTACAGGGCTGGAAACGAGCAGTACTTC. This codes for CASSEQYRAGNEQYF. The full variable domain, with the rest looked up from reference TRBV2 and TRBJ2-7, is EPEVTQTPSHQVTQMGQEVILRCVPISNHLYFYWYRQILGQKVEFLVSFYNNEISEKSEIFDDQFSVERPDGSNFTLKIRSTKLEDSAMYFCASSEQYRAGNEQYFGPGTRLTVT.

V usage is TRBV30 and J usage is TRBJ1-5; the D is unclear. Germline loops: CDR1 GTSNPN, CDR2 SVGIG (reference sequence). Trimming shortened V by 0 bases and J by 7 bases, and 10 bases separated the two germline ends. CDR3 length: 13 amino acids. The CDR3 loop reads CAWSVSPKQPQHF. DNA for the CDR3: TGTGCCTGGAGTGTAAGTCCAAAACAGCCCCAGCATTTT. Looking up the rest from reference TRBV30 and TRBJ1-5 gives the full variable domain: SQTIHQWPATLVQPVGSPLSLECTVEGTSNPNLYWYRQAAGRGLQLLFYSVGIGQISSEVPQNLSASRPQDRQFILSSKKLLLSDSGFYLCAWSVSPKQPQHFGDGTRLSIL.

The sample holds many counts of this clonotype. This chain links TRBV2 with TRBJ2-3, with D unclear. The CDR3 length is 12 residues. Per germline, CDR1 SNHLY and CDR2 FYNNEI. Deletions cut 7 bases from V and 3 bases from J, with 8 bases between. CDR3 sequence: CASNLYTDTQYF. CDR3 DNA sequence: TGTGCCAGCAACTTATATACAGATACGCAGTATTTT.

At least ten counts were recorded for this clonotype. This chain joins TRBV29-1 and TRBJ2-5; 9 nucleotides align to TRBD1. With 7 bases clipped from V and 5 bases from J, the junction kept 11 bases outside the gene matches. Germline V gives CDR1 SQVTM, CDR2 ANQGSEA. This CDR3 region has 14 residues. The CDR3 bases are TGCAGCGGGCTGCCGGGACAGGGTGGGGAGACCCAGTACTTC. This translates into CSGLPGQGGETQYF.

In its sample, this clonotype was seen many times. The V and J genes are TRBV3-1 and TRBJ2-3; 7 bases line up with TRBD2. Losses at the gene ends were 3 bases for V and 3 bases for J; bases not matched to a gene: 3. Per germline, CDR1 LGHDT and CDR2 YNNKEL (reference sequence). The CDR3 sequence is 14 residues long. The CDR3, as DNA: TGTGCCAGCAGCCACAGCGGGAAGACAGATACGCAGTATTTT. Translated, it gives CASSHSGKTDTQYF.

This clonotype was seen many times. The rearrangement links TRBV30 to TRBJ2-5; a possible D gene is TRBD2 (6 bases). The germline V gene encodes CDR1 GTSNPN and CDR2 SVGIG (reference sequence). Trimming left V 7 bases short and J 3 bases short, with 18 bases between. This CDR3 has 14 residues. CDR3 sequence reads: CALESGEAEETQYF. In nucleotides, the CDR3 is TGTGCCTTGGAGTCGGGGGAGGCTGAAGAGACCCAGTACTTC.